The source of this T cell receptor beta chain is a study of blood T cell repertoires in COVID-19. Across the study: The cDNA or gDNA used as material had been derived from T cells, B-cell-depleted T cells, or PBMCs.

In the original workflow: Amplification of reference gene primers was used by the study to estimate nucleated cell counts. Repertoires were generated with immunoSEQ multiplex PCR, while TCRdb's copy carries only in-frame clones and drops some. V, J and clone size are those of that table, while D and trimming were read from the DNA. This sample yields about 160,000 clones, of which around nine tenths are seen a single time; about a tenth belongs to the top ten. Seattle-derived patients entered the study during active infection and were followed longitudinally. Trimming pared 0 bases from V and 3 bases from J, leaving 6 bases between. The CDR3 is 13 residues long. From germline, CDR1 is SGHRS and CDR2 YFSETQ.

The TCR sequence derives from a woman in her 70s with COVID-19, enrolled during active disease. The chain has TRBV5-1 and TRBJ1-2; D uncertain. Sequences were obtained from peripheral blood. The CDR3, as DNA: TGCGCCAGCAGCTTGGAATTCTACTATGGCTACACCTTC. Amino acid sequence: CASSLEFYYGYTF.